These 27 T cell receptor beta chains were sequenced from one sample in a study of blood T cell repertoires in COVID-19. Profiled with immunoSEQ multiplex PCR; TCRdb holds only in-frame clones, not every one. The table records more than 150,000 clones, roughly 87% of them present only once. Sequenced: PBMCs or T cells enriched from blood (not recorded which). These receptors all stem from a man aged 50 to 60 who had recovered from COVID-19.

This sequence joins TRBV7-9 and TRBJ1-1; 8 bases line up with TRBD1. The CDR3 has 15 residues. Germline V gives CDR1 SEHNR, CDR2 FQNEAQ (reference sequence). V was clipped by 5 bases and J by 2 bases; unmatched bases: 7. CDR3 nucleotide sequence: TGTGCCAGCAGCGTCGGGACAGGACACAACACTGAAGCTTTCTTT. Translating it yields CASSVGTGHNTEAFF.

This chain connects TRBV27 to TRBJ2-7, with a weak D call TRBD1 (6 bases). CDR1 and CDR2 from the germline V gene are MNHEY and SMNVEV (reference sequence). This CDR3 has 13 amino acids. V was pared by 6 bases and J by 5 bases, with 14 bases between. The CDR3 protein is CASSLGNRDEQYF. In DNA, the CDR3 is TGTGCCAGCAGCCTCGGAAACAGGGACGAGCAGTACTTC.

V gene TRBV28 combines with J gene TRBJ2-7, with TRBD2 matching over 8 bases. Germline loops: CDR1 MDHEN, CDR2 SYDVKM. V shed 7 bases, J shed 3 bases, and the junction held 14 bases outside the gene matches. This CDR3 spans 16 amino acids. In DNA, the CDR3 is TGTGCCAGCACGCTAAGGGTCGGGGGGGGTGTCTACGAGCAGTACTTC. Protein: CASTLRVGGGVYEQYF.

This chain connects TRBV7-9 to TRBJ2-5; 8 bases fit TRBD1. The CDR3 extends over 14 amino acids. Germline CDR1 reads SEHNR; CDR2 reads FQNEAQ (reference sequence). The V and J ends lost 7 bases and 2 bases, in that order; junction bases with no gene match: 6. The CDR3 sequence is CASTSRDRQETQYF. CDR3 nucleotide sequence: TGTGCCAGCACATCACGGGACAGGCAAGAGACCCAGTACTTC. The full variable domain, with the rest looked up from reference TRBV7-9 and TRBJ2-5, is DTGVSQNPRHKITKRGQNVTFRCDPISEHNRLYWYRQTLGQGPEFLTYFQNEAQLEKSRLLSDRFSAERPKGSFSTLEIQRTEQGDSAMYLCASTSRDRQETQYFGPGTRLLVL.

The gene calls are TRBV5-4 and TRBJ1-6; TRBD1 matches 8 bases. Germline CDR1 SGHNT, CDR2 YYREEE (reference sequence). The V gene end was trimmed by 4 bases and the J gene end by 7 bases; junction bases not matched to a gene: 7. The CDR3 consists of 15 residues. Here the CDR3 reads CASSPSTGGNSPLHF. In DNA, the CDR3 is TGTGCCAGCAGCCCAAGCACAGGGGGGAATTCACCCCTCCACTTT. Full variable domain (remainder filled in from reference TRBV5-4 and TRBJ1-6): ETGVTQSPTHLIKTRGQQVTLRCSSQSGHNTVSWYQQALGQGPQFIFQYYREEENGRGNFPPRFSGLQFPNYSSELNVNALELDDSALYLCASSPSTGGNSPLHFGNGTRLTVT.

The rearrangement uses TRBV6-4 and TRBJ1-6; 8 nucleotides agree with TRBD1. Germline CDR1 and CDR2: MRHNA and SNTAGT. CDR3 length equals 17 residues. After removal of 5 bases from V and 5 bases from J, the junction contained 11 bases not matched to a gene. The CDR3 nucleotides are TGTGCCAGCAGTCCTTCCTCAGGGGGCTTACATAATTCACCCCTCCACTTT. This gives the protein CASSPSSGGLHNSPLHF.

The CDR3 is CASSQRGQDHWIGTGELFF. In nucleotides, the CDR3 is TGCGCCAGCAGTCAAAGGGGACAGGACCATTGGATTGGCACCGGGGAGCTGTTTTTT. This chain uses TRBV10-2 with TRBJ2-2, with TRBD1 matching 8 bases. V trimming: 5 bases; J trimming: 4 bases; junction bases outside the gene matches: 18. The germline gives CDR1 WSHSY, CDR2 SAAADI. The CDR3 runs 19 residues.

This rearrangement joins TRBV6-5 to TRBJ1-2, with D perhaps TRBD1 (5 bases). The germline CDR1 and CDR2 sequences are MNHEY and SVGAGI. The CDR3 contains 14 residues. Trimming shortened V by 0 bases and J by 9 bases, and 14 bases separated the two germline ends. CDR3 in amino acids: CASSYSFQGLRYTF. In DNA, the CDR3 is TGTGCCAGCAGTTACTCGTTCCAGGGTCTACGCTACACCTTC.

This clone was seen a few times. The genes are TRBV3-1 (or the pseudogene TRBV3-2) and TRBJ2-7; D possibly corresponds to TRBD2 (6 bases). Trimming removed 4 bases from V and 7 bases from J, with 11 bases in between. This CDR3 comprises 12 residues. Germline values: CDR1 LGHDT, CDR2 YNNKEL (reference sequence). This CDR3 is CASSPGEEEQYF. As DNA, the CDR3 is TGTGCCAGCAGCCCGGGGGAAGAGGAGCAGTACTTC.

This clone has a single count. Here the CDR3 DNA reads TGTGCCAGCTCGCCTGACAGGGGCACCATTGGCTACACCTTC. Translated: CASSPDRGTIGYTF. The chain recombines TRBV18 with TRBJ1-2; 8 bases line up with TRBD1. Unmatched junction bases numbered 10, after V lost 6 bases and J lost 7 bases. This CDR3 region has 14 residues. Germline V gene data show CDR1 as KGHSH and CDR2 as LQKENI.

The rearrangement links TRBV10-3 to TRBJ2-5, with a possible D match to TRBD2 (7 bases). The germline V gene has CDR1 ENHRY and CDR2 SYGVKD. The CDR3 sequence is 15 residues long. The V gene lost 11 bases and the J gene lost 4 bases, with 23 bases spanning the gap. This CDR3 is CAVLGGDPGGETQYF. CDR3 sequence (DNA): TGTGCCGTCTTGGGGGGCGACCCGGGAGGAGAGACCCAGTACTTC.

V is TRBV7-9 and J is TRBJ1-4, with D tentatively TRBD1 (6 bases). Germline V gene lookup returns CDR1 SEHNR and CDR2 FQNEAQ (reference sequence). Trimming removed 6 bases from V and 5 bases from J, with 13 bases in between. CDR3 length: 14 residues. This CDR3 reads CASRETGMNEKLFF. Written as DNA, the CDR3 is TGTGCCAGCAGAGAAACAGGGATGAATGAAAAACTGTTTTTT.

This clone was observed a handful of times. The J gene is TRBJ2-1, the V gene TRBV5-4; D perhaps matches TRBD2 (5 bases). Germline V lookup: CDR1 SGHNT, CDR2 YYREEE (reference sequence). The CDR3 spans 15 residues. Trimming stripped 0 bases from V and 1 base from J, with 8 bases between. CDR3 DNA sequence: TGTGCCAGCAGCTTGGGAGGGAAGTCCTACAATGAGCAGTTCTTC. It specifies CASSLGGKSYNEQFF.

This clone was observed a single time. This chain connects TRBV18 to TRBJ1-1; D unclear. V lost 0 bases and J 0 bases, leaving 8 bases between the germline ends. This CDR3 is built from 15 residues. Germline lookup yields CDR1 KGHSH and CDR2 LQKENI. The CDR3 sequence is CASSPPNQMNTEAFF. The CDR3 DNA follows: TGTGCCAGCTCACCACCTAACCAGATGAACACTGAAGCTTTCTTT.

The rearrangement links TRBV11-2 to TRBJ2-5; no clear D gene. Trimming stripped 5 bases from V and 5 bases from J, with 15 bases between. This CDR3 has 14 residues. Germline V gene sequence: CDR1 SGHAT, CDR2 FQNNGV. The DNA for the CDR3 is TGTGCCAGCAGCCCCCTGTCACTCGGGGAGACCCAGTACTTC. It encodes CASSPLSLGETQYF. Full variable domain (rest looked up from reference TRBV11-2 and TRBJ2-5): EAGVAQSPRYKIIEKRQSVAFWCNPISGHATLYWYQQILGQGPKLLIQFQNNGVVDDSQLPKDRFSAERLKGVDSTLKIQPAKLEDSAVYLCASSPLSLGETQYFGPGTRLLVL.

J is TRBJ2-5 and V is TRBV5-1; no firm D call. Deletions cut 2 bases from V and 1 base from J, with 12 bases between. Germline CDR1 is SGHRS and CDR2 is YFSETQ. The CDR3 spans 15 residues. The CDR3 sequence is CASSFLGGPQETQYF. DNA of the CDR3: TGCGCCAGCAGCTTCCTGGGTGGGCCCCAAGAGACCCAGTACTTC.

The chain combines TRBV7-9 with TRBJ1-1; no firm D call. Trimming took 7 bases from V and 1 from J, leaving 16 bases between them. CDR1 SEHNR and CDR2 FQNEAQ come from the germline V gene (reference sequence). This CDR3 region has 15 residues. The CDR3 protein is CASIRVGRANTEAFF. CDR3 DNA sequence: TGTGCCAGCATCCGGGTGGGGAGGGCGAACACTGAAGCTTTCTTT.

The chain combines TRBV5-6 with TRBJ1-5; D not certain. The ends were cut back, 3 bases at V and 4 bases at J, with 8 bases in the middle. CDR3 size: 13 residues. Germline V gene lookup returns CDR1 SGHDT and CDR2 YYEEEE. CDR3 in DNA: TGTGCCAGCAGCTCGAGTTTTAATCAGCCCCAGCATTTT. Its protein product is CASSSSFNQPQHF.

CDR3 in DNA: TGCAGCGTTGATGGGCAGAGCTATGGCTACACCTTC. Amino acid sequence: CSVDGQSYGYTF. V and J are TRBV29-1 and TRBJ1-2; D gene ambiguous. Germline CDR1 SQVTM, CDR2 ANQGSEA. This CDR3 has 12 amino acids. The V gene lost 3 bases and the J gene lost 4 bases, with 9 bases spanning the gap. Together with reference TRBV29-1 and TRBJ1-2, the CDR3 gives the full variable domain: SAVISQKPSRDICQRGTSLTIQCQVDSQVTMMFWYRQQPGQSLTLIATANQGSEATYESGFVIDKFPISRPNLTFSTLTVSNMSPEDSSIYLCSVDGQSYGYTFGSGTRLTVV.

This clone was counted a few times. The chain employs TRBV14 and TRBJ2-2; D is unresolved. V lost 4 bases and J 7 bases, leaving 13 bases between the germline ends. The CDR3 runs 14 residues. Looked up from germline, CDR1 is SGHDN and CDR2 is FVKESK. This chain's CDR3 is CASSRAGSLGELFF. Here the CDR3 DNA reads TGTGCCAGCAGCCGGGCTGGGTCCCTCGGGGAGCTGTTTTTT.

This clone was observed a handful of times. This rearrangement joins TRBV29-1 to TRBJ2-1, with 9 bases fitting TRBD2. The CDR3 covers 13 residues. J was trimmed by 2 bases and V by 7 bases; bases with no gene match: 3. CDR1 SQVTM and CDR2 ANQGSEA come from the germline V gene. CDR3 coding DNA: TGCAGCGCTCGACTAGCGGCCTACAATGAGCAGTTCTTC. Translation gives CSARLAAYNEQFF.

V gene TRBV6-1 combines with J gene TRBJ2-7; D not resolved. V dropped 0 bases and J dropped 3 bases, with 9 bases sitting between them. The CDR3 has 14 amino acids. Germline assignment: CDR1 MNHNS and CDR2 SASEGT. The CDR3 nucleotides read TGTGCCAGCAGTGAAGCTAACGGTATCTACGAGCAGTACTTC. Encoded protein: CASSEANGIYEQYF.

This clone was seen a single time. CDR3 sequence reads: CSVVGGMGQGLYEQYF. Here the CDR3 DNA reads TGCAGCGTTGTGGGGGGAATGGGACAGGGACTCTACGAGCAGTACTTC. The chain joins TRBV29-1 to TRBJ2-7; 9 bases map to TRBD1. CDR3 length: 16 residues. Germline trimming cut 4 bases from V and 3 bases from J; bases unmatched to any gene: 13. Germline-derived CDR1 and CDR2 are SQVTM and ANQGSEA.

This clone was counted ten times or more. J is TRBJ1-1 and V is TRBV5-4; 11 bases match TRBD1. Germline CDR1 and CDR2: SGHNT and YYREEE (reference sequence). The CDR3 is 15 residues long. J gave up 4 bases and V 4 bases, and 6 bases lay outside the gene matches. The CDR3 loop reads CASSVGQGASTEAFF. Here the CDR3 DNA reads TGTGCCAGCAGCGTTGGACAGGGGGCGTCCACTGAAGCTTTCTTT.

The chain is built from TRBV20-1 and TRBJ2-1, with TRBD2 matching over 9 bases. Germline V gene sequence: CDR1 DFQATT, CDR2 SNEGSKA (reference sequence). The CDR3 covers 14 residues. The V segment lost 3 bases and the J segment 4 bases; nucleotides outside the gene matches: 4. The CDR3 DNA sequence: TGCAGTGCTAGTCGACTAGCGGCTTACAATGAGCAGTTCTTC. The encoded protein is CSASRLAAYNEQFF.

This clone was seen just once. The chain has TRBV18 and TRBJ1-5; D is possibly TRBD1 (6 bases). Germline V gives CDR1 KGHSH, CDR2 LQKENI. The V gene lost 0 bases and the J gene lost 3 bases, with 9 bases spanning the gap. The CDR3 totals 15 residues. The CDR3 region has the DNA TGTGCCAGCTCACCACCGGGACACTCCAATCAGCCCCAGCATTTT. This gives the protein CASSPPGHSNQPQHF.

The genes are TRBV2 and TRBJ2-2; D might be TRBD2 (6 bases). The V end lost 7 bases, the J end lost 6 bases, and 18 bases lay between the germline ends. Germline loops: CDR1 SNHLY, CDR2 FYNNEI. This CDR3 is 15 amino acids long. The CDR3 region is CASKRTRGGSGELFF. CDR3 in DNA: TGTGCCAGCAAGAGGACCCGGGGAGGATCCGGGGAGCTGTTTTTT.